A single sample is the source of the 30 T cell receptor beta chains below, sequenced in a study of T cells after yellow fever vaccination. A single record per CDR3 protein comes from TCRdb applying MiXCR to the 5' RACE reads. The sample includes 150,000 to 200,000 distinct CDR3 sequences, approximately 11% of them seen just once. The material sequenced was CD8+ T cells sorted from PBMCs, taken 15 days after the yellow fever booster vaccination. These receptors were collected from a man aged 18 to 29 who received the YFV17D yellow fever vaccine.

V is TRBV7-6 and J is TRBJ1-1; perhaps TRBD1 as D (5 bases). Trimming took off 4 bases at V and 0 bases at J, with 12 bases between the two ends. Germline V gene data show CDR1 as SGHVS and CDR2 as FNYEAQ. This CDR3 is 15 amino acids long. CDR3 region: CASSSRVSMNTEAFF. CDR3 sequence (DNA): TGTGCCAGCAGCTCCAGGGTCTCCATGAACACTGAAGCTTTCTTT.

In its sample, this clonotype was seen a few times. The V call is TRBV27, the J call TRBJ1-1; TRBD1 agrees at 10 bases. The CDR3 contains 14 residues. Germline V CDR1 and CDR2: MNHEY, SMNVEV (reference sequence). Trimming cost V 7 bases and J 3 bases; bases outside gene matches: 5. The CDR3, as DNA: TGTGCCAGCATCGGACAGGGGGGGTACACTGAAGCTTTCTTT. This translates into CASIGQGGYTEAFF.

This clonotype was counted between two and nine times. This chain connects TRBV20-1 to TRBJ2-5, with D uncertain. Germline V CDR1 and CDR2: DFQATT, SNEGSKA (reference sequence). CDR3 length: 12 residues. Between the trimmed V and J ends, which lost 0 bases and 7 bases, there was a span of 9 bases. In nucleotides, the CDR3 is TGCAGTGCTAGAGAGAGTCCGGGGACCCAGTACTTC. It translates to CSARESPGTQYF.

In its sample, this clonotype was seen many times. In nucleotides, the CDR3 is TGTGCCAGCAGCGTAGGTCTCCCTGGGGCCAACGTCCTGACTTTC. Protein sequence: CASSVGLPGANVLTF. V and J are TRBV9 and TRBJ2-6; D ambiguous. This CDR3 comprises 15 residues. CDR1 and CDR2 (germline): SGDLS, YYNGEE. The V gene lost 0 bases and the J gene lost 2 bases, with 6 bases spanning the gap.

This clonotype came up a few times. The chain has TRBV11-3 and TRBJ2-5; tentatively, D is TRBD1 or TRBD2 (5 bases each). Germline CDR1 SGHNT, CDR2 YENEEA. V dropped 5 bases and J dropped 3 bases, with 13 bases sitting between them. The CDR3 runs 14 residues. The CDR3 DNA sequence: TGTGCCAGCAGCCGTCGGGGCGGTAAAGAGACCCAGTACTTC. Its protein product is CASSRRGGKETQYF.

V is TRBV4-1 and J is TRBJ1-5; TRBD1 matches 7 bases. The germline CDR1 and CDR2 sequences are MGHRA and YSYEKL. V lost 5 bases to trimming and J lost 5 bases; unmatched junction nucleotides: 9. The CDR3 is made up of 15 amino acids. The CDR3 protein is CASSGQEITDQPQHF. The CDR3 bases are TGCGCCAGCAGCGGACAGGAAATCACGGATCAGCCCCAGCATTTT.

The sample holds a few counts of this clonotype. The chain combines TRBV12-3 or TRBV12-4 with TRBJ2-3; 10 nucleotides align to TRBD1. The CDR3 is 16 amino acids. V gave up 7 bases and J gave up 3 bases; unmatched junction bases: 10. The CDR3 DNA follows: TGTGCCAGCAAGGACCTTGGGACAGGGGTTACAGATACGCAGTATTTT. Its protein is CASKDLGTGVTDTQYF.

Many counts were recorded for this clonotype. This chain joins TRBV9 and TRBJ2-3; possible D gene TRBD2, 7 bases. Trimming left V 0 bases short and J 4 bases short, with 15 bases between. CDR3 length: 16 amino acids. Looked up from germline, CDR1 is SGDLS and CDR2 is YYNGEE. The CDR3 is CASSVEEGGPPDTQYF. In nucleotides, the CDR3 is TGTGCCAGCAGCGTAGAGGAGGGGGGGCCCCCAGATACGCAGTATTTT.

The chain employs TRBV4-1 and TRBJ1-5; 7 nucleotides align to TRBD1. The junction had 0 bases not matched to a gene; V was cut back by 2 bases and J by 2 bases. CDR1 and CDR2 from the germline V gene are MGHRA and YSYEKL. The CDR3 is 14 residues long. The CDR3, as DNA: TGCGCCAGCAGCCAACAGGGGGGCAATCAGCCCCAGCATTTT. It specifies CASSQQGGNQPQHF.

The CDR3 protein is CASSGQGDNQPQHF. CDR3 DNA sequence: TGTGCCAGCAGTGGACAGGGCGATAATCAGCCCCAGCATTTT. The chain is built from TRBV4-2 and TRBJ1-5; 8 bases line up with TRBD1. Germline CDR1 reads LGHNA; CDR2 reads YNFKEQ. The CDR3 totals 14 residues. J was trimmed by 4 bases and V by 6 bases; bases with no gene match: 5.

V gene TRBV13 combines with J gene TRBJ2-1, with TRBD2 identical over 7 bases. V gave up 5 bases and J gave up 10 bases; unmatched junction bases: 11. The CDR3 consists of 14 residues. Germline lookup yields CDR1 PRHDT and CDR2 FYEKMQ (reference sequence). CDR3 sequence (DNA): TGTGCCAGCAGCCCTGGTAGCACTAGCGTCGAGCAGTTCTTC. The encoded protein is CASSPGSTSVEQFF.

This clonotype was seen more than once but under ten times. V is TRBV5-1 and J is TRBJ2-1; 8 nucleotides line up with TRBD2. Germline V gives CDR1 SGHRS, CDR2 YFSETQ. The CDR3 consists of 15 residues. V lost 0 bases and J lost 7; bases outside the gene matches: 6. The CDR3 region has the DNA TGCGCCAGCAGCTTGGGATATAGCGGGGTTAATGAGCAGTTCTTC. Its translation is CASSLGYSGVNEQFF.

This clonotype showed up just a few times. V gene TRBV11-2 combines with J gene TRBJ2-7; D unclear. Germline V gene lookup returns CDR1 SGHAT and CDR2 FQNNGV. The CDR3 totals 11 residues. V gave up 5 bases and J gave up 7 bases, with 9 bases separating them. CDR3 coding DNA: TGTGCCAGCAGCCTATACTGGGAGCAGTACTTC. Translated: CASSLYWEQYF.

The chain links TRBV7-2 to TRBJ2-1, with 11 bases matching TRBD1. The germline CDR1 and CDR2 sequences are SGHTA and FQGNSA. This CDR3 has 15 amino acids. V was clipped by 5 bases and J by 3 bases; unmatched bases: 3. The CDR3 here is CASSLGQGVYNEQFF. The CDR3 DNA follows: TGTGCCAGCAGCCTGGGACAGGGGGTCTACAATGAGCAGTTCTTC.

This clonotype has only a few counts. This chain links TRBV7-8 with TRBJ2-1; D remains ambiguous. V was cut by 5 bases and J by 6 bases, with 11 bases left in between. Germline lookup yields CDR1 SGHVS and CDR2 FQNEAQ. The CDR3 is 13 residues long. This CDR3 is CASSLSISNEQFF. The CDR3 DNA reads TGTGCCAGCAGCCTTAGTATATCCAATGAGCAGTTCTTC.

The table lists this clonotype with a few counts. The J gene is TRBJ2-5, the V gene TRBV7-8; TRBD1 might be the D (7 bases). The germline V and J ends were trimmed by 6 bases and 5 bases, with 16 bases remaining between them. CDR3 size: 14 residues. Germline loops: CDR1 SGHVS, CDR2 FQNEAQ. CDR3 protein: CASRLGGAGETQYF. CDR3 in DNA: TGTGCCAGCAGACTAGGGGGCGCGGGGGAGACCCAGTACTTC.

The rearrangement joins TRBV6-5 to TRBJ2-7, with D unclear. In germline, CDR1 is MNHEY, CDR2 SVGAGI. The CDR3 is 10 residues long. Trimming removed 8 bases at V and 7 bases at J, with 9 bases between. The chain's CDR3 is CASGSLEQYF. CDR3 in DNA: TGTGCCAGCGGATCACTGGAGCAGTACTTC.

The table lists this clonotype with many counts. CDR3 sequence: CASSSMGQGSYQETQYF. The CDR3 coding sequence is TGTGCCAGCAGTTCCATGGGGCAGGGCAGTTACCAAGAGACCCAGTACTTC. The V call is TRBV27, the J call TRBJ2-5, with TRBD1 as a possible D gene (5 bases). Trimming left V 4 bases short and J 0 bases short, with 18 bases between. Germline assignment: CDR1 MNHEY and CDR2 SMNVEV (reference sequence). The length of the CDR3 is 17 residues.

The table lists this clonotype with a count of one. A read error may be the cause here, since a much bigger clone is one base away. The CDR3 region is CASSRLALDTGEVFF. The CDR3 nucleotides are TGTGCCAGCAGCCGACTAGCATTGGACACCGGGGAGGTGTTTTTT. The chain is built from TRBV12-3 or TRBV12-4 and TRBJ2-2; 7 bases are shared with TRBD2. The CDR3 has 15 residues.

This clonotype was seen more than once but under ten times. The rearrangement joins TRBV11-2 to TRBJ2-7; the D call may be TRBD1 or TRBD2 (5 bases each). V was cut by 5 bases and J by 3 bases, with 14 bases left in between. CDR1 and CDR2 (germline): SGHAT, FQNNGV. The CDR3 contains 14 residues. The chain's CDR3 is CASSPRDRYYEQYF. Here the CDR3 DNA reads TGTGCCAGCAGCCCGAGGGACCGGTACTACGAGCAGTACTTC.

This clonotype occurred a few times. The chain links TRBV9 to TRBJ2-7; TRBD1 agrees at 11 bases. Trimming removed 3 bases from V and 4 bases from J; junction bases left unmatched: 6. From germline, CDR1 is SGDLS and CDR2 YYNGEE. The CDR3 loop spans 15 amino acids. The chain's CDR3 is CASSEGGTGGYEQYF. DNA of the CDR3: TGTGCCAGCAGCGAGGGGGGGACAGGGGGATACGAGCAGTACTTC.

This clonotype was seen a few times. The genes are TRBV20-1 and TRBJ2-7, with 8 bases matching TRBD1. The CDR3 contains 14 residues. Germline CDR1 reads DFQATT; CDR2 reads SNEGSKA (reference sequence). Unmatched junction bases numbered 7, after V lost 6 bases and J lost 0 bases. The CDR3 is CSAGRDRNSYEQYF. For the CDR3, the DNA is TGCAGTGCCGGCCGGGACAGGAACTCCTACGAGCAGTACTTC.

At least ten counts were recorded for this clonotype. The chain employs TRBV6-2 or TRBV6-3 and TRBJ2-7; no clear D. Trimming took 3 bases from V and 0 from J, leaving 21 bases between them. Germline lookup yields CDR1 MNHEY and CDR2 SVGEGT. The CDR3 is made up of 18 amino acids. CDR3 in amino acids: CASSYPSSASRSSYEQYF. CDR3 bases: TGTGCCAGCAGTTATCCATCATCCGCCTCGAGGAGCTCCTACGAGCAGTACTTC.

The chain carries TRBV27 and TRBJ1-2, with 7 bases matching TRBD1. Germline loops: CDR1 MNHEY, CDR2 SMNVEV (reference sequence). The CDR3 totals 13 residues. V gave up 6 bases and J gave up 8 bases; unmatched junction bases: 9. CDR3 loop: CASSSRQGYGYTF. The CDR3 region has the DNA TGTGCCAGCAGCTCACGACAGGGTTACGGCTACACCTTC.

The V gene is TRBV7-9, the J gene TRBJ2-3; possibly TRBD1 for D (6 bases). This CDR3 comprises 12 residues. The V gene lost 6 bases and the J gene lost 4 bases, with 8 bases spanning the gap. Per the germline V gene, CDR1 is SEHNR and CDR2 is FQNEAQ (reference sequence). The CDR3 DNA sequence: TGTGCCAGCAGTCGGACAGCAGATACGCAGTATTTT. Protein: CASSRTADTQYF.

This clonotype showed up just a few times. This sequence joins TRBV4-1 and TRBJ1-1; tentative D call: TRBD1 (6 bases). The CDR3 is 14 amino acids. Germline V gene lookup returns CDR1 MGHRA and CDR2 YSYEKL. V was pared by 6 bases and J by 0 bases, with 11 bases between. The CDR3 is CASRQQGMNTEAFF. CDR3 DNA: TGCGCCAGCAGACAACAGGGTATGAACACTGAAGCTTTCTTT.

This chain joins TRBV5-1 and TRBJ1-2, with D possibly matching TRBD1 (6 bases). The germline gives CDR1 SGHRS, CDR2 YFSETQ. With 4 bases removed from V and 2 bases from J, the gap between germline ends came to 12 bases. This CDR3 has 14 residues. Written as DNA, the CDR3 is TGCGCCAGCAGCGAGAAGGGGGAGAACTATGGCTACACCTTC. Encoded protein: CASSEKGENYGYTF.

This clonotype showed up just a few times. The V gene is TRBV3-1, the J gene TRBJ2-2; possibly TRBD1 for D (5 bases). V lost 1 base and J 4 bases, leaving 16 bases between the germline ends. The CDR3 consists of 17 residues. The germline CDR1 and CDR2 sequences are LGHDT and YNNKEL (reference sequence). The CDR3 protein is CASSQGRAGLGTGELFF. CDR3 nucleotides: TGTGCCAGCAGCCAAGGAAGAGCAGGGTTGGGCACCGGGGAGCTGTTTTTT.

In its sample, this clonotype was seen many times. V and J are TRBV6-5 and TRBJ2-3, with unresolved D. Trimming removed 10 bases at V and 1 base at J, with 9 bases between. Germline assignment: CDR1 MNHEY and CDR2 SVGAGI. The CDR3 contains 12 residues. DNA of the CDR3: TGTGCCACCGAGAAGGGCACAGATACGCAGTATTTT. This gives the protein CATEKGTDTQYF.

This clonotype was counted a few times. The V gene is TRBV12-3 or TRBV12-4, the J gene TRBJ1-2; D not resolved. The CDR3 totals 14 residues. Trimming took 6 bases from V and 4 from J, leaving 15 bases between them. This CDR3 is CASSNSGEPYGYTF. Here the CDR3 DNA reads TGTGCCAGCAGCAACAGTGGAGAGCCCTATGGCTACACCTTC.